This TCR beta chain was recovered during a study of radiotherapy plus CTLA-4 blockade in lung cancer (dated by TCRdb to 2016 to 2018). About the full investigation: Objective responses were observed in 18% of enrolled patients, and disease control was achieved in roughly 29%. Study-wide findings and limitations: After treatment with radiotherapy and ipilimumab, TCR clones that came from tumors expanded in the peripheral blood. The strongest predictors of response were reported to be early dynamic shifts in blood T cell clones along with a rise in serum interferon-beta following radiation.

The study tested focal radiation therapy combined with CTLA-4 blockade (ipilimumab) in patients with chemo-refractory metastatic non-small-cell lung cancer. About this clone itself: Which antigen it targets is not known. The sample holds no much larger clone one base away, and base qualities are not on file.

From its cysteine to its phenylalanine, the CDR3 spans 13 amino acids. Just CDR3 DNA is preserved here, 39 bases in frame from base 1. Based on the germline V gene (reference sequence), the CDR1 and CDR2 sequences are GTSNPN and SVGIG. For this chain, trimming is 2 bases at the V end and 8 bases at the J end, and the number of junction bases without a gene match is 4. Libraries came from the immunoSEQ multiplex PCR assay. The table was pulled from immuneACCESS by TCRdb, which kept in-frame rearrangements only. Such tables lose some clones; where checked, under half of the loss comes from unresolved V genes, and the rest has no known cause. The sample includes 57,000 or so clones, with approximately 80% observed a single time. Approximately 4.5% of the sample is taken by the ten largest.

The sequences come from peripheral blood, collected from a patient treated with radiotherapy plus ipilimumab. The chain uses TRBV30 and TRBJ1-4; 8 bases in the middle match TRBD1. This TCR came from a human donor with non-small cell lung cancer who had a complete response to radiotherapy plus ipilimumab. For the CDR3, the sequence is CAWSSGGGEKLFF. The nucleotides read TGTGCCTGGAGTTCAGGGGGCGGCGAAAAACTGTTTTTT.